The text below deals with one T cell receptor beta chain. Its antigen is still unknown. Oncomine TCR Beta short-read sequencing was applied to DNA from cultured CD4+ T cells. Via MiXCR, TCRdb re-called the PCR reads, giving one row per CDR3 protein. The table records 15,000 or so distinct CDR3 sequences, 45% to 50% of them present only once. CDR1 MNHNS and CDR2 SASEGT come from the germline V gene. The CDR3 consists of 13 residues. The germline V and J ends were trimmed by 8 bases and 3 bases, with 14 bases remaining between them. This record belongs to a study of vaccination and CD4 T cells after COVID-19. Described treatment: roughly ten-day PBMC culture with coronavirus spike peptide pools or control peptides (ViraFEST assay).

The chain combines TRBV6-1 with TRBJ2-7, with a weak D call TRBD2 (6 bases). Sequences were derived from CD4+ T cells from blood, cultured in vitro, sampled before SARS-CoV-2 vaccination. This clonotype was obtained from a human donor who received a COVID-19 vaccine. CDR3 in DNA: TGTGCCAGCCTCGGGGAGGCACTCTACGAGCAGTACTTC. Its protein is CASLGEALYEQYF.